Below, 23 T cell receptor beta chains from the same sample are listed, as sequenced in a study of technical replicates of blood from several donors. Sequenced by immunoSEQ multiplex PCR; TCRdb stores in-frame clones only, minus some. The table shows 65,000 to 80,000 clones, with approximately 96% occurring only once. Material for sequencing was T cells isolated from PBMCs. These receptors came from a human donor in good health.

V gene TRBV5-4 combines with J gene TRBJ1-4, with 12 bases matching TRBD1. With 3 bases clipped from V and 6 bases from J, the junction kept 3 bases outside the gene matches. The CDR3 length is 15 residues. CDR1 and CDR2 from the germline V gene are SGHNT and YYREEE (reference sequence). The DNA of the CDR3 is TGTGCCAGCAGCTGGGACAGGGGGCTCGATGAAAAACTGTTTTTT. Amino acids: CASSWDRGLDEKLFF.

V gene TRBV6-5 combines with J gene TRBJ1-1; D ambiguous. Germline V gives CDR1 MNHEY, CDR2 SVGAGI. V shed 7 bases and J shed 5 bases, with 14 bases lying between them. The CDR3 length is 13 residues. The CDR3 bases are TGTGCCAGCACCCTTCGGGGAGGAACTGAAGCTTTCTTT. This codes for CASTLRGGTEAFF.

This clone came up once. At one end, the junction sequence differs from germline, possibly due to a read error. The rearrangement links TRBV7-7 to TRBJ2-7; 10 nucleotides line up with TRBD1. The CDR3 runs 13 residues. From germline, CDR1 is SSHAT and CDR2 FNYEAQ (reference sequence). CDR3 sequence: CASSLGQGDEQYF. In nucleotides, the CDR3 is TGTGCTAGCAGCTTAGGACAGGGGGACGAGCAGTACTTC.

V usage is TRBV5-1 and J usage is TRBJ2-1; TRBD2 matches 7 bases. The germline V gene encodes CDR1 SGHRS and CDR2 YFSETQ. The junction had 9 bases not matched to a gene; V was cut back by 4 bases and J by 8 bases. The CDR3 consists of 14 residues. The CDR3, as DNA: TGCGCCAGCAGCGAAAAACTAGCGATCGATGAGCAGTTCTTC. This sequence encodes CASSEKLAIDEQFF.

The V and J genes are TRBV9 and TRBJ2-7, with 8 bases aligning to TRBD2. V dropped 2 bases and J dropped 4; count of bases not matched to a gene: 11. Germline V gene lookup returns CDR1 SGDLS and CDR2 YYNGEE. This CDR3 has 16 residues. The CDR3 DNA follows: TGTGCCAGCAGCGTGAACCGGGGGGGACTTGTATACGAGCAGTACTTC. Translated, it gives CASSVNRGGLVYEQYF.

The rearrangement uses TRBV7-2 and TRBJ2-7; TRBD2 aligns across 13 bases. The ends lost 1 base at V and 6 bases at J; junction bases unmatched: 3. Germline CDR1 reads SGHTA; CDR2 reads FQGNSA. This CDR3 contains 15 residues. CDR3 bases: TGTGCCAGCAGCTTAGGACTAGCGGGAGGTACCGAGCAGTACTTC. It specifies CASSLGLAGGTEQYF.

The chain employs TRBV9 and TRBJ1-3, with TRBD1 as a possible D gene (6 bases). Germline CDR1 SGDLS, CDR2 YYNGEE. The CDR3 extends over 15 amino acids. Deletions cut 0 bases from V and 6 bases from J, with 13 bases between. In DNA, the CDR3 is TGTGCCAGCAGCGTAGACTCAACAGGGCCAAACACCATATATTTT. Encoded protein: CASSVDSTGPNTIYF.

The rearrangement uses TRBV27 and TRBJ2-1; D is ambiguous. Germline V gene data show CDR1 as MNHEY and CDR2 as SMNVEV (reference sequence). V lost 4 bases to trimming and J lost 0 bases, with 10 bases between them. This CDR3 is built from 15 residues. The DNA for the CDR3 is TGTGCCAGCAGTTCAGGCTCGAGCTCCTACAATGAGCAGTTCTTC. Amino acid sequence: CASSSGSSSYNEQFF.

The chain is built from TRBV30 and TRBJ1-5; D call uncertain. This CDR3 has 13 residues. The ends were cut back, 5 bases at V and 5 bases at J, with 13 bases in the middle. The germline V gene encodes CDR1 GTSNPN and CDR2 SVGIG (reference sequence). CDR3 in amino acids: CAWRAGNHQPQHF. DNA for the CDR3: TGTGCCTGGCGCGCGGGGAATCATCAGCCCCAGCATTTT. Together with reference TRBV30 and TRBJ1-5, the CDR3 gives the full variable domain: SQTIHQWPATLVQPVGSPLSLECTVEGTSNPNLYWYRQAAGRGLQLLFYSVGIGQISSEVPQNLSASRPQDRQFILSSKKLLLSDSGFYLCAWRAGNHQPQHFGDGTRLSIL.

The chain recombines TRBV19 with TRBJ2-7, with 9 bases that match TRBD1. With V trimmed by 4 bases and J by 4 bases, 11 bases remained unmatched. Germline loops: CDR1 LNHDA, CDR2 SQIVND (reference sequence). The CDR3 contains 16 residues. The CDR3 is CASSTDRGATLYEQYF. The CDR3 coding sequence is TGTGCCAGTAGTACCGACAGGGGGGCCACCCTGTACGAGCAGTACTTC. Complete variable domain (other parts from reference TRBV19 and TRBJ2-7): DGGITQSPKYLFRKEGQNVTLSCEQNLNHDAMYWYRQDPGQGLRLIYYSQIVNDFQKGDIAEGYSVSREKKESFPLTVTSAQKNPTAFYLCASSTDRGATLYEQYFGPGTRLTVT.

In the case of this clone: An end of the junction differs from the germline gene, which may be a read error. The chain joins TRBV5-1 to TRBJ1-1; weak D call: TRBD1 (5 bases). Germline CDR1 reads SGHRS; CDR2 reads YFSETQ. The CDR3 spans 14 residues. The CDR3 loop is CSSSPGDLNTEAFF. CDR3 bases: TGCTCCAGCAGCCCGGGGGACCTTAACACTGAAGCTTTCTTT.

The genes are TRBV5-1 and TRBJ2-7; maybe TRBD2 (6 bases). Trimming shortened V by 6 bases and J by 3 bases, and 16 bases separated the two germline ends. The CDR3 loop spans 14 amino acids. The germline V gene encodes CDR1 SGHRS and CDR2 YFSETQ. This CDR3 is CASTYGRGGYEQYF. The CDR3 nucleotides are TGCGCCAGCACCTATGGACGGGGAGGCTACGAGCAGTACTTC.

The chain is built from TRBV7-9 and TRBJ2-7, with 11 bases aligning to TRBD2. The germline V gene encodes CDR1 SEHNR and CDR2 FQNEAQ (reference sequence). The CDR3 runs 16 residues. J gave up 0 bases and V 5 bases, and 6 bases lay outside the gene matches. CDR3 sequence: CASSGGLAGPSYEQYF. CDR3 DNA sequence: TGTGCCAGCAGCGGAGGACTAGCGGGTCCCTCCTACGAGCAGTACTTC.

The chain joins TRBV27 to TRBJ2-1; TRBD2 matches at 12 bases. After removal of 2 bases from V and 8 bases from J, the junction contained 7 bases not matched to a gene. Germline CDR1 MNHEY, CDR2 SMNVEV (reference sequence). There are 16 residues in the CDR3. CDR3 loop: CASSLIATSGRHEQFF. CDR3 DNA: TGTGCCAGCAGTTTAATAGCGACTAGCGGGAGACATGAGCAGTTCTTC.

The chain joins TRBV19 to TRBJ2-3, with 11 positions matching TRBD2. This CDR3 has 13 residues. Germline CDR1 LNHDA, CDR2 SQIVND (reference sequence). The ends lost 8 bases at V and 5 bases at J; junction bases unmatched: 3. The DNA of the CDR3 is TGTGCCAGTCGAGGACTAGCGGGAGATACGCAGTATTTT. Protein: CASRGLAGDTQYF.

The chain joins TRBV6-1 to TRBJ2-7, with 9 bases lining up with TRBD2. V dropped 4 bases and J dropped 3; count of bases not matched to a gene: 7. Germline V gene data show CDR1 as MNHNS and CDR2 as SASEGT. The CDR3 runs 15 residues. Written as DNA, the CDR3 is TGTGCCAGCAGTGTCTTAGCGGGAGAGAGCTACGAGCAGTACTTC. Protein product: CASSVLAGESYEQYF.

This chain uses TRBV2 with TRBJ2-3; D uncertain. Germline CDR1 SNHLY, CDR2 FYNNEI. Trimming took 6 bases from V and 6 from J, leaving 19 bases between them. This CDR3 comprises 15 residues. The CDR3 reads CASRAIEVAPDTQYF. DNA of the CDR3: TGTGCCAGCAGGGCGATAGAGGTAGCCCCTGATACGCAGTATTTT.

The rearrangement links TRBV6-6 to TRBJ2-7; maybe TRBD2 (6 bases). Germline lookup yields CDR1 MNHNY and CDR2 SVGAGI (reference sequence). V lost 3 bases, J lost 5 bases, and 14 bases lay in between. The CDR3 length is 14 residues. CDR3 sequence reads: CASSYGLALDEQYF. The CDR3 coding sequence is TGTGCCAGCAGTTATGGGCTAGCGCTTGACGAGCAGTACTTC.

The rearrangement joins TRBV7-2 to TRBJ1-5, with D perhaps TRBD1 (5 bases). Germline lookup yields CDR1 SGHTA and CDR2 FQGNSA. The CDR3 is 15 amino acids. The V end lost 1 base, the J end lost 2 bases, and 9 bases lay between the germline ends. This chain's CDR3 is CASSLDGGGNQPQHF. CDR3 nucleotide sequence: TGTGCCAGCAGCTTAGATGGGGGGGGCAATCAGCCCCAGCATTTT.

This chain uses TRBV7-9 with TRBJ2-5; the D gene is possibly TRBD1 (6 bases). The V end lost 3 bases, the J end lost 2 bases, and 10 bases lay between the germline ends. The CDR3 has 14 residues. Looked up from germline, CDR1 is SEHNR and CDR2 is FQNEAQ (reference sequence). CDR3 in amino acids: CASSLAQGQETQYF. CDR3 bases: TGTGCCAGCAGCTTGGCGCAGGGGCAAGAGACCCAGTACTTC.

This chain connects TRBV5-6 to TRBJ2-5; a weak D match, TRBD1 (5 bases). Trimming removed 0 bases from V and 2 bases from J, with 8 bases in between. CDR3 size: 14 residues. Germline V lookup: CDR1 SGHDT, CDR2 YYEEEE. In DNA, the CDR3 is TGTGCCAGCAGCTTGGGGACAAGACAAGAGACCCAGTACTTC. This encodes CASSLGTRQETQYF.

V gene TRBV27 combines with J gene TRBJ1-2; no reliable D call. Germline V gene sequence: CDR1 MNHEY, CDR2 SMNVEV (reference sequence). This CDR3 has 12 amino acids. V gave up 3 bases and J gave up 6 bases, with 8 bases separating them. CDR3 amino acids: CASSLRPDGYTF. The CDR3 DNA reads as TGTGCCAGCAGTTTGCGCCCGGATGGCTACACCTTC.

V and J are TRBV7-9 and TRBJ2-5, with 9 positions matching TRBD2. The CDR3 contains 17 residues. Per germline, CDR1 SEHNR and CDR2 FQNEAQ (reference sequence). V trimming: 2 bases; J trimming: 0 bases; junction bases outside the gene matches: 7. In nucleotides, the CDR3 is TGTGCCAGCAGCTTATACGGGCTAGCGGGGTACCAAGAGACCCAGTACTTC. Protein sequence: CASSLYGLAGYQETQYF.